This T cell receptor (beta chain) was observed in a study of response to subunit inactivated influenza vaccine. CDR3 length equals 15 residues. Germline V gene sequence: CDR1 SGDLS, CDR2 YYNGEE. V was pared by 4 bases and J by 4 bases, with 15 bases between. TCRdb fed the RT-PCR reads into MiXCR, producing one record per CDR3 protein. The repertoire consists of just under 550,000 distinct CDR3 sequences, with roughly 25% occurring once and the leading ten covering about 3%. These data were also reused for a study on T cells expressing NK-cell markers. As that study records: Researchers built TCR beta cDNA using 5'RACE template switching with UMIs. Sorted CD3+CD56-NKG2C+, CD3+CD56+NKG2C- and CD3+CD56+NKG2C+ T cells were the source of the TCR beta repertoires. Several donors showed these clonotypes also leading the CD3+CD56-NKG2C+ fraction.

The V call is TRBV9, the J call TRBJ2-1; possible D gene TRBD2, 5 bases. This clonotype was sampled from a man aged 50 to 59 who received an inactivated influenza vaccine. The material sequenced was CD4+ T cells sorted from PBMCs, taken approximately 13 days after vaccination. The CDR3 nucleotides are TGTGCCAGCAGCCTAAAAGCGGAGCTTTACAATGAGCAGTTCTTC. It encodes CASSLKAELYNEQFF.